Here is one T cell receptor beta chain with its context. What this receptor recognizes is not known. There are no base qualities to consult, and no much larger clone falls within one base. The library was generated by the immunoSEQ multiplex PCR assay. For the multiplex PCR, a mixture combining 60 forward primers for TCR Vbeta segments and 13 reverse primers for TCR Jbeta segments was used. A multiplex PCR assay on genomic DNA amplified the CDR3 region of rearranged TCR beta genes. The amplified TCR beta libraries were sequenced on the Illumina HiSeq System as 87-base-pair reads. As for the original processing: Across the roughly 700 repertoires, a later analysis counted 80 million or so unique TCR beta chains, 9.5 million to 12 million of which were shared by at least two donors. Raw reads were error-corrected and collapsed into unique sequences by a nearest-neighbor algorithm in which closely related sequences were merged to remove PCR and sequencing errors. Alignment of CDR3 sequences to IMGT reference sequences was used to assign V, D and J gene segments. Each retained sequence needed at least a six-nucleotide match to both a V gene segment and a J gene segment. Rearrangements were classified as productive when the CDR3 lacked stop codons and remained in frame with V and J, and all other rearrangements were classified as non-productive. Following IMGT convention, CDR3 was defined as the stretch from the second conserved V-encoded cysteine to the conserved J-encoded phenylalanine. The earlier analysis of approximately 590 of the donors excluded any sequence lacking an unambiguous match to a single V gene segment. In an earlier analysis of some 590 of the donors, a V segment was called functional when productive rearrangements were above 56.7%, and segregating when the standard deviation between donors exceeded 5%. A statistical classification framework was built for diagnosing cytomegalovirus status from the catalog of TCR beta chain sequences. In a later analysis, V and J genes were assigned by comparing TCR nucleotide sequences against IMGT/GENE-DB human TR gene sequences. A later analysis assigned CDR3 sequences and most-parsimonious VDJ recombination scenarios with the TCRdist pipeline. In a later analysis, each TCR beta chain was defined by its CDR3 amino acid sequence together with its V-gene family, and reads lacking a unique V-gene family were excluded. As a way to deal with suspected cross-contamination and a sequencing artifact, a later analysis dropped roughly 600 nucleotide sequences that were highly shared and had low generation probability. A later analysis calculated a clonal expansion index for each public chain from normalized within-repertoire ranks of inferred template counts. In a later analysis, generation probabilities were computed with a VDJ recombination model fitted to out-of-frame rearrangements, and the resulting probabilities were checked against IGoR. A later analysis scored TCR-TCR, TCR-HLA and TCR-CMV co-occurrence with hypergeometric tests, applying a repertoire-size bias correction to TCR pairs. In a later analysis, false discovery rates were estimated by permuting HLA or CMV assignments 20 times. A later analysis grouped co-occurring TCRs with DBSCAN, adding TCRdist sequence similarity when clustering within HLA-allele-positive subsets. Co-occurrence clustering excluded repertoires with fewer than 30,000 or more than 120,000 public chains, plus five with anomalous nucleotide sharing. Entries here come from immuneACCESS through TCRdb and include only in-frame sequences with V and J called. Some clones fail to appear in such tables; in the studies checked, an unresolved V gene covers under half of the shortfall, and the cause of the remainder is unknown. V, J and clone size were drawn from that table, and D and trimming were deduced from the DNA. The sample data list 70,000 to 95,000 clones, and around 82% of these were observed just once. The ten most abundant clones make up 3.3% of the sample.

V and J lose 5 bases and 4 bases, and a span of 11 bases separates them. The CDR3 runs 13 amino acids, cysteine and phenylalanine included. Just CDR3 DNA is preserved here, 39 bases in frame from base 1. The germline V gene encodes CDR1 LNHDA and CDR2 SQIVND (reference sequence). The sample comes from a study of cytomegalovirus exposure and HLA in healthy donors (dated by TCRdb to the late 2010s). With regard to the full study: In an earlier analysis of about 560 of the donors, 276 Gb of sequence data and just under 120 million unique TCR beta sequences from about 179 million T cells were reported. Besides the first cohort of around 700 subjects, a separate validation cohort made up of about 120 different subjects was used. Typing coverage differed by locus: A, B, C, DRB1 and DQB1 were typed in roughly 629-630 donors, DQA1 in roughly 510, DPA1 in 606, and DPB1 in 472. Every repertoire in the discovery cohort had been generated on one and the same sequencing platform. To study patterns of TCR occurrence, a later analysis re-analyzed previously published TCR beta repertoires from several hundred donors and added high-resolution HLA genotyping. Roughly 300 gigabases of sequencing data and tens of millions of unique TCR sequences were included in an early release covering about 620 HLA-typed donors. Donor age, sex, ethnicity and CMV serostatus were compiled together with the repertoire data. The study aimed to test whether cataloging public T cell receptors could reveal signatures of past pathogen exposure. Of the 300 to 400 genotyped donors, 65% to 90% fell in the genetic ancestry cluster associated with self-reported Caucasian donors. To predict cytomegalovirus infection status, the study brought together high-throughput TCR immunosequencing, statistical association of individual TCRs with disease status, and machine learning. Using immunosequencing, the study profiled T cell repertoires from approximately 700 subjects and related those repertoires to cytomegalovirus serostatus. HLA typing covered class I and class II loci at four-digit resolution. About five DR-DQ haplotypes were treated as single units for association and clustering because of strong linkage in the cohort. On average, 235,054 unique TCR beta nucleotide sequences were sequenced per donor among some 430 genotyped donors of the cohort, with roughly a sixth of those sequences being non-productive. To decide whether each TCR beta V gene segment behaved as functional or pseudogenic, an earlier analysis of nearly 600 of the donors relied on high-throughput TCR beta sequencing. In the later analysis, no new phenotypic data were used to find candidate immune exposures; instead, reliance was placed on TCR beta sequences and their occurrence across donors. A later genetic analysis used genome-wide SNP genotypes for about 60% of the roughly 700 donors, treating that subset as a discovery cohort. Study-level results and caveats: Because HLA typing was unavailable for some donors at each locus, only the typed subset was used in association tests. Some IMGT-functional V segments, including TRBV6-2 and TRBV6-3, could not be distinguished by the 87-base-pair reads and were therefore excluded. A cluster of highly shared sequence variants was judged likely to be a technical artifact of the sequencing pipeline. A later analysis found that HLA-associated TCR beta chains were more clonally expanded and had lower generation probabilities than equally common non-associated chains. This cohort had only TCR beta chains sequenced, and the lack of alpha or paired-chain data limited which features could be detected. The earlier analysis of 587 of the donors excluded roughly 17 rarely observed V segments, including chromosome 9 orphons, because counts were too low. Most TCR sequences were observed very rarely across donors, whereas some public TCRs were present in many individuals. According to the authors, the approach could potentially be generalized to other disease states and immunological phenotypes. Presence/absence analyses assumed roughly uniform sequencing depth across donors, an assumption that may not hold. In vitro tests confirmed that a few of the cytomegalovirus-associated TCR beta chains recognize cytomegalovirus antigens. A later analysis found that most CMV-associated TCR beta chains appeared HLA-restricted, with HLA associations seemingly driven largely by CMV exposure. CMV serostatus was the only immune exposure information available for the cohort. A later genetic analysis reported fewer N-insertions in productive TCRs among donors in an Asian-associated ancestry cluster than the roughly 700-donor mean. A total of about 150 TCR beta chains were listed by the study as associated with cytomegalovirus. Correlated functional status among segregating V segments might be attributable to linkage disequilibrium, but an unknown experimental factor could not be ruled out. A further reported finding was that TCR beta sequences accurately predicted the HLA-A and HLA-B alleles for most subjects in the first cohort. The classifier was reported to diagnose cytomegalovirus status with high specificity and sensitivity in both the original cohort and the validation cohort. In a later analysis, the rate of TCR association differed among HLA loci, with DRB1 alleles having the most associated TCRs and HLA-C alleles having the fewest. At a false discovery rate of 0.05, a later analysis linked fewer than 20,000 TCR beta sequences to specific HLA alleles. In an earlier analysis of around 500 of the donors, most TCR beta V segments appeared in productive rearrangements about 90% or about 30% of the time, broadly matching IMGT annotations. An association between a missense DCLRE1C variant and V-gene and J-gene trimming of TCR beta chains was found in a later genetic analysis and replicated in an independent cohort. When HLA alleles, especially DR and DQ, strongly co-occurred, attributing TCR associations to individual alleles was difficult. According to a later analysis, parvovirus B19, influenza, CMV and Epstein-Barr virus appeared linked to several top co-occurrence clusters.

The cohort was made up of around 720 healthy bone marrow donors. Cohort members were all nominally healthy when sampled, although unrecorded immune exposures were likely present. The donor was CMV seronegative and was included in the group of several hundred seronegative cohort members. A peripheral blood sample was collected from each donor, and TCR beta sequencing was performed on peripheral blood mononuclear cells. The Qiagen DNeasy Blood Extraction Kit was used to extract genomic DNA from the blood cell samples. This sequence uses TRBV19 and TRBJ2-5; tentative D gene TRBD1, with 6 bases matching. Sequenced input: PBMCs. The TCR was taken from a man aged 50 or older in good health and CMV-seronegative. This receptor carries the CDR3 CASSPAGVETQYF. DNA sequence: TGTGCCAGTAGTCCCGCAGGGGTAGAGACCCAGTACTTC.